This T cell receptor beta chain was sequenced for a study of blood T cell repertoires in COVID-19. Study in general: Specimens from acute and convalescent COVID-19 originated in the United States, Italy and Spain.

Source study methods: Reference gene primer amplification yielded estimated nucleated cell counts. Measured with immunoSEQ multiplex PCR; TCRdb has only the in-frame clones, and not every one. V and J calls and clone size are as listed in that table; D and trimming were resolved from the DNA. The sample records around 300,000 clones, over 75% being singletons. Material: peripheral blood. This clonotype was obtained from a human donor in a cohort sampled during active COVID-19.

The CDR3 sequence is CASLEGAAGTEAFF. CDR3 nucleotide sequence: TGCGCCAGCCTAGAAGGGGCTGCCGGGACTGAAGCTTTCTTT. The chain uses TRBV5-1 and TRBJ1-1, with D perhaps matching TRBD1 (5 bases). Germline values: CDR1 SGHRS, CDR2 YFSETQ. V lost 7 bases and J lost 5, with 18 bases in between. CDR3 length: 14 amino acids.